The entry that follows covers one T cell receptor beta chain sequence. The antigen is unknown. Deletions cut 4 bases from V and 1 base from J, with 12 bases between. Germline V gene sequence: CDR1 SGHRS, CDR2 YFSETQ. CDR3 size: 15 residues. The data were taken from a study of cytomegalovirus exposure and HLA in healthy donors. Findings of the study overall: A previous analysis found most TCR beta V segments productive roughly 87% or roughly 30% of the time. An analysis was carried out at a later point. It showed that HLA-associated TCR beta chains were more clonally expanded than equally common non-associated chains.

The PCR used 60 Vbeta and 13 Jbeta primers. This table comes from immunoSEQ multiplex PCR, and its TCRdb copy is limited to in-frame clones, with some not included. The data show about 170,000 clones, 80% to 90% seen once. This chain joins TRBV5-1 and TRBJ2-1; D possibly corresponds to TRBD2 (5 bases). The sequence came from a woman in her late teens or twenties in good health and CMV-seronegative. The sequencing sample was made of PBMCs. The CDR3 DNA reads TGCGCCAGCAGCCCGGACTCCTCTTCCTACAATGAGCAGTTCTTC. This codes for CASSPDSSSYNEQFF.